This is a list of T cell receptor beta chains from one sample in a study of cytomegalovirus exposure and HLA in healthy donors. TCRdb keeps only in-frame clones here, not all; method: immunoSEQ multiplex PCR. This sample has 60,000 to 70,000 clones, with around 88% found just once. The specimen was PBMCs. These receptors all come from a woman younger than 35 in good health and CMV-seronegative. CDR3s include the opening cysteine and the closing phenylalanine or tryptophan. D genes are given only for firm matches. The size of a clone is reported for some rows only, either as once, few or many, or as a class for expanded clones.

TRBD2	TRBV7-9	TRBJ2-7	.	TGTGCCAGCAGCTCGAGGGTGGTAGCGGGAGTGGTTGAGCAGTACTTC	CASSSRVVAGVVEQYF
TRBD2	TRBV10-3	TRBJ2-3	.	TGTGCCATCAGTGAGGCGGGAGGCCCCACAGATACGCAGTATTTT	CAISEAGGPTDTQYF
TRBD2	TRBV6-5	TRBJ2-3	.	TGTGCCAGCAGCCTAGCGGGGGAAGATACGCAGTATTTT	CASSLAGEDTQYF
.	TRBV4-1	TRBJ2-7	.	TGCGCCAGCAGCCAAGTGGGAGCCTACTACGAGCAGTACTTC	CASSQVGAYYEQYF
.	TRBV4-2	TRBJ1-1	.	TGTGCCAGCAGCTACCGACCGGGGGACACTGAAGCTTTCTTT	CASSYRPGDTEAFF
TRBD1	TRBV18	TRBJ2-7	.	TGTGCCAGCTCACTGGGACAGGGCGACGAGCAGTACTTC	CASSLGQGDEQYF
TRBD1	TRBV27	TRBJ2-1	.	TGTGCCAGCAGCCCAGGACAGGGGACCTACAATGAGCAGTTCTTC	CASSPGQGTYNEQFF
.	TRBV6-1	TRBJ2-7	few	TGTGCCAGCATGATCGCGGGGCTCTCCTACGAGCAGTACTTC	CASMIAGLSYEQYF
TRBD2	TRBV2	TRBJ2-5	.	TGTGCCAGCAGTGGAAGACTAGCGGGCCTTACCGGGACCCAGTACTTC	CASSGRLAGLTGTQYF
.	TRBV11-2	TRBJ2-1	.	TGTGCCAGCAGGCCGACTAGGAGCTCCTACAATGAGCAGTTCTTC	CASRPTRSSYNEQFF
.	TRBV12-2	TRBJ2-7	.	TGTGCAAGTCGCTTTCAGCGGGAGAGGTACGAGCAGTACTTC	CASRFQRERYEQYF